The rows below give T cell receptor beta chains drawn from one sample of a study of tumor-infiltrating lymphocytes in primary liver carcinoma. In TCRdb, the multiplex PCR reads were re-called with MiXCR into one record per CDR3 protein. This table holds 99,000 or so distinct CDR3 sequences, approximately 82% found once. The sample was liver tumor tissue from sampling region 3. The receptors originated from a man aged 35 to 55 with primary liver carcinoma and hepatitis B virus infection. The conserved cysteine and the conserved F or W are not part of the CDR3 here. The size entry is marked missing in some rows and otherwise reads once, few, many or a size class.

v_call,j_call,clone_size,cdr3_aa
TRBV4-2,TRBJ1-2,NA,ASSQAGGYT
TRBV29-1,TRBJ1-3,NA,NVKLSGNTIY
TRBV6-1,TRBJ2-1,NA,ARSGERGIEQF
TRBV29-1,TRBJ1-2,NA,RVRVTNYGYT
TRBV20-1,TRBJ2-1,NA,SAPLGLTNEQF
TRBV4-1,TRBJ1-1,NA,ASSKDSGVLNTEAF
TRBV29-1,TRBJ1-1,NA,SVAAGWGMSNEAF
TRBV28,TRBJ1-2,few,ASSFAGTGILYYGYI
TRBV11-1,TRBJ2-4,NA,ANSFPRTSRTKNIQY
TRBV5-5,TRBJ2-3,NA,TSSPTWTSGSGDTQY
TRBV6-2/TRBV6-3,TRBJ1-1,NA,ANRRGGTNTEAF
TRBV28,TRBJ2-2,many,ASSGQNTGELF